The 29 T cell receptor beta chains below come from one sample, sequenced in a study of molecular identifiers for immune sequencing clone quantification (dated 2018 in TCRdb). The library was produced with PCR. Sequencing relied on an Illumina HiSeq 4000. The public reads were reanalyzed by TCRdb: fastp trimming at Q25, MiXCR alignment, in-frame beta chains only. Rows merge per CDR3 protein into single entries with the most common DNA and genes. The sample includes fewer than 70,000 distinct CDR3 sequences, with around 18% observed a single time. Jointly, the top ten make up around 1.5% of the sample. Sequenced: naive CD8+ T cells from blood, with Jurkat cell RNA spiked in. The sample's cell subset or site, from its label and the paper: FACS-sorted CD8+CD4-CCR7+CD45RA+ naive T cells. Source of these receptors: a human donor in good health. Some libraries in this study had Jurkat cell RNA spiked in.

This clonotype was counted at least ten times. J is TRBJ2-5 and V is TRBV7-2; the D gene could be TRBD1 or TRBD2 (7 bases each). CDR1 and CDR2 (germline): SGHTA, FQGNSA. V was pared by 5 bases and J by 5 bases, with 18 bases between. The CDR3 consists of 15 residues. CDR3 sequence: CASSLDGLGGETQYF. Here the CDR3 DNA reads TGTGCCAGCAGCCTCGACGGACTAGGGGGCGAGACCCAGTACTTC. Combining the CDR3 with reference TRBV7-2 and TRBJ2-5 gives the whole variable domain GAGVSQSPSNKVTEKGKDVELRCDPISGHTALYWYRQSLGQGLEFLIYFQGNSAPDKSGLPSDRFSAERTGGSVSTLTIQRTQQEDSAVYLCASSLDGLGGETQYFGPGTRLLVL.

Ten or more counts support this clonotype. The chain uses TRBV4-1 and TRBJ1-5; D uncertain. Germline CDR1 MGHRA, CDR2 YSYEKL. The CDR3 runs 14 residues. V lost 1 base, J lost 6 bases, and 10 bases lay in between. The CDR3 coding sequence is TGCGCCAGCAGCCAAGTTGGAGGGATTCAGCCCCAGCATTTT. The encoded protein is CASSQVGGIQPQHF.

On this clonotype: A much larger clone lies a single base off, so this may be a read error. The genes are TRBV29-1 and TRBJ2-6; TRBD1 might be the D (6 bases). This CDR3 has 13 amino acids. Germline V gene sequence: CDR1 SQVTM, CDR2 ANQGSEA. The CDR3 region is CSVEGQGANVLSF. CDR3 bases: TGCAGCGTCGAGGGACAAGGGGCCAACGTCCTGTCTTTC.

About this clonotype itself: This sequence may be a read error, since a much larger clone differs from it by one base. This sequence joins TRBV3-1 and TRBJ1-1, with D hard to call. CDR1 and CDR2 from the germline V gene are LGHDT and YNNKEL (reference sequence). V lost 11 bases and J lost 0, with 16 bases in between. The CDR3 totals 14 residues. Here the CDR3 reads CAGNLQSMNTEAFF. CDR3 bases: TGTGCCGGCAACCTACAGAGCATGAACACTGAAGCTTTCTTT.

Concerning this clonotype itself: This may come from a read error, since a much larger clone is one base off. This chain connects TRBV7-2 to TRBJ1-3, with D uncertain. The V end lost 1 base, the J end lost 0 bases, and 7 bases lay between the germline ends. The CDR3 is 15 residues long. The germline gives CDR1 SGHTA, CDR2 FQGNSA. CDR3 in amino acids: CASSLVTRSGNTIYF. CDR3 sequence (DNA): TGTGCCAGCAGCTTAGTTACGCGCTCTGGAAACACCATATATTTT.

This clonotype has more than one count but fewer than ten. V and J are TRBV11-2 and TRBJ2-7, with 9 bases fitting TRBD1. The V gene's germline CDR1 is SGHAT and CDR2 FQNNGV. This CDR3 spans 17 amino acids. Trimming at V came to 3 bases and at J to 3 bases, leaving 12 bases not matched to a gene. CDR3 sequence (DNA): TGTGCCAGCAGCTTGACTCACGTGGGACAGGGTGGCTACGAGCAGTACTTC. It is translated as CASSLTHVGQGGYEQYF. Combining the CDR3 with reference TRBV11-2 and TRBJ2-7 gives the whole variable domain EAGVAQSPRYKIIEKRQSVAFWCNPISGHATLYWYQQILGQGPKLLIQFQNNGVVDDSQLPKDRFSAERLKGVDSTLKIQPAKLEDSAVYLCASSLTHVGQGGYEQYFGPGTRLTVT.

Ten or more counts support this clonotype. This rearrangement joins TRBV4-1 to TRBJ2-1; 9 nucleotides line up with TRBD2. The CDR3 covers 16 residues. The V and J ends lost 2 bases and 7 bases, in that order; junction bases with no gene match: 9. Germline V CDR1 and CDR2: MGHRA, YSYEKL. The CDR3 protein is CASSQIAGEEWNEQFF. The CDR3 coding sequence is TGCGCCAGCAGCCAAATAGCGGGAGAGGAGTGGAATGAGCAGTTCTTC.

This clonotype was recorded at least ten times. The genes are TRBV7-9 and TRBJ1-5, with D possibly matching TRBD1 (6 bases). The CDR3 sequence is 14 residues long. V dropped 3 bases and J dropped 6 bases, with 12 bases sitting between them. Germline lookup yields CDR1 SEHNR and CDR2 FQNEAQ (reference sequence). CDR3 DNA: TGTGCCAGCAGCTTTGGGGGGGCAGGTCAGCCCCAGCATTTT. It yields the protein CASSFGGAGQPQHF.

This clonotype was detected many times. The V and J genes are TRBV11-2 and TRBJ2-1; no reliable D call. This CDR3 spans 15 amino acids. V lost 2 bases and J 7 bases, leaving 15 bases between the germline ends. Germline CDR1 SGHAT, CDR2 FQNNGV. The CDR3 sequence is CASSLLAVQRNEQFF. The CDR3 DNA follows: TGTGCCAGCAGCTTACTGGCGGTCCAGAGGAATGAGCAGTTCTTC.

Note on this clonotype: A much larger clone differs from this one at a single base, so this may be a read error. The chain couples TRBV5-6 to TRBJ1-2; D remains unclear. V lost 2 bases to trimming and J lost 8 bases, with 19 bases between them. The CDR3 extends over 15 amino acids. In germline, CDR1 is SGHDT, CDR2 YYEEEE. The CDR3, as DNA: TGTGCCAGCAGCTTACGCTCGGAGTTAGTTGGGGGCTACACCTTC. Amino acid sequence: CASSLRSELVGGYTF.

This clonotype showed up just a few times. V and J are TRBV15 and TRBJ2-1, with a tentative D call TRBD1 (6 bases). CDR3 size: 17 residues. The germline CDR1 and CDR2 sequences are LNHNV and YYDKDF (reference sequence). Trimming stripped 1 base from V and 9 bases from J, with 22 bases between. CDR3 sequence: CATSRGGVDSLYPEQFF. Here the CDR3 DNA reads TGTGCCACCAGCAGAGGAGGTGTGGACAGTTTATACCCTGAGCAGTTCTTC.

A remark on this clonotype: One base away lies a much larger clone, so this may be a sequencing read error. J is TRBJ2-1 and V is TRBV20-1, with 7 bases fitting TRBD2. CDR3 length: 15 amino acids. CDR1 is DFQATT, CDR2 SNEGSKA, per germline (reference sequence). Trimming took 5 bases from V and 9 from J; bases not matched to a gene: 16. CDR3 sequence: CSALGLEVKQSEQFF. The DNA for the CDR3 is TGCAGTGCTCTCGGACTAGAGGTTAAACAAAGTGAGCAGTTCTTC.

Worth noting for this clonotype: Since a much larger clone is just one base distant, this may be a read error. The chain uses TRBV5-3 and TRBJ2-2; possible D gene TRBD2, 6 bases. TRBV5-3 falls under the ORF class, with uncertain function. This CDR3 is 17 amino acids long. This chain's CDR3 is CASSPREGTANTGELVF. The CDR3 bases are TGTGCCAGCAGCCCGAGGGAAGGGACTGCGAACACCGGGGAGCTGGTTTTT.

There are many counts of this clonotype. V is TRBV27 and J is TRBJ2-4, with a weak D call TRBD2 (6 bases). Germline V gives CDR1 MNHEY, CDR2 SMNVEV (reference sequence). The CDR3 is made up of 18 amino acids. Trimming took off 3 bases at V and 0 bases at J, with 18 bases between the two ends. In DNA form, the CDR3 reads TGTGCCAGCAGTTTCCCGGCTAGCGAGAATTTAGCCAAAAACATTCAGTACTTC. The encoded protein is CASSFPASENLAKNIQYF.

This clonotype was picked up many times. The chain carries TRBV20-1 and TRBJ2-2, with no clear D. Germline CDR1 reads DFQATT; CDR2 reads SNEGSKA (reference sequence). This CDR3 comprises 12 residues. Trimming removed 3 bases from V and 3 bases from J, with 5 bases in between. The chain's CDR3 is CSASEDTGELFF. In DNA form, the CDR3 reads TGCAGTGCTAGCGAAGACACCGGGGAGCTGTTTTTT.

This clonotype was detected ten times or more. This chain uses TRBV29-1 with TRBJ2-7; 8 bases are a match to TRBD1. V lost 3 bases to trimming and J lost 7 bases; unmatched junction nucleotides: 5. CDR3 size: 12 residues. From germline, CDR1 is SQVTM and CDR2 ANQGSEA. The chain's CDR3 is CSVDRGRGEQYF. DNA of the CDR3: TGCAGCGTTGACAGGGGGCGAGGAGAGCAGTACTTC.

This chain connects TRBV27 to TRBJ2-2; D may be TRBD1 (6 bases). This CDR3 contains 16 residues. The germline gives CDR1 MNHEY, CDR2 SMNVEV (reference sequence). Trimming removed 5 bases from V and 6 bases from J, with 19 bases in between. As DNA, the CDR3 is TGTGCCAGCAGTCTCCTAGGCAGGGGTGTTCCCGGGGAGCTGTTTTTT. Protein: CASSLLGRGVPGELFF.

This clonotype appeared many times. The chain combines TRBV28 with TRBJ1-1; no clear D. CDR3 size: 17 residues. Germline CDR1 MDHEN, CDR2 SYDVKM. Trimming cost V 5 bases and J 10 bases, with 29 bases left between them. The CDR3 here is CASSQNSLEVVVKGAFF. The CDR3 DNA reads as TGTGCCAGCAGTCAAAACTCCCTCGAGGTGGTGGTTAAAGGAGCTTTCTTT.

This clonotype has a count of ten or more. This rearrangement joins TRBV27 to TRBJ2-7; 8 bases are shared with TRBD1. Trimming took 3 bases from V and 7 from J; bases not matched to a gene: 8. The CDR3 extends over 14 amino acids. Germline V CDR1 and CDR2: MNHEY, SMNVEV (reference sequence). This CDR3 reads CASSFGQGAWEQYF. The DNA of the CDR3 is TGTGCCAGCAGTTTCGGGCAGGGGGCATGGGAGCAGTACTTC.

Turning to this clonotype: This sequence may be a read error, since a much larger clone differs from it by one base. This chain connects TRBV2 to TRBJ2-3; 7 bases fit TRBD1. V lost 11 bases and J lost 2; bases outside the gene matches: 7. The CDR3 has 13 residues. Germline V gene sequence: CDR1 SNHLY, CDR2 FYNNEI. CDR3: CAAPGQFTDTQYF. In DNA form, the CDR3 reads TGTGCCGCCCCGGGACAGTTCACAGATACGCAGTATTTT.

This clonotype has a count of ten or more. The chain links TRBV10-3 to TRBJ2-2; D call uncertain. CDR1 is ENHRY, CDR2 SYGVKD, per germline. Trimming removed 3 bases from V and 3 bases from J, with 2 bases in between. This CDR3 comprises 12 residues. The CDR3 DNA follows: TGTGCCATCAGTGATCACACCGGGGAGCTGTTTTTT. It encodes CAISDHTGELFF.

Only a few counts were recorded for this clonotype. The chain carries TRBV4-1 and TRBJ2-1; D not certain. The germline V and J ends were trimmed by 1 base and 8 bases, with 9 bases remaining between them. CDR1 is MGHRA, CDR2 YSYEKL, per germline. This CDR3 has 13 amino acids. The CDR3 DNA follows: TGCGCCAGCAGCCAAGCGACACGGGATGAGCAGTTCTTC. As protein: CASSQATRDEQFF.

This clonotype was detected ten times or more. The genes are TRBV7-8 and TRBJ2-3; 7 nucleotides align to TRBD2. The CDR3 contains 15 residues. Germline V gene lookup returns CDR1 SGHVS and CDR2 FQNEAQ. V lost 3 bases, J lost 4 bases, and 7 bases stayed unmatched. The CDR3 DNA reads TGTGCCAGCAGCTTTAGGGCGGGGGACTCAGATACGCAGTATTTT. It codes for CASSFRAGDSDTQYF.

Remarks on this clonotype: It may be a read error: a sequence one base away is much more abundant. The chain is built from TRBV27 and TRBJ2-3; possible D gene TRBD2, 6 bases. This CDR3 contains 15 residues. The germline V gene has CDR1 MNHEY and CDR2 SMNVEV (reference sequence). The CDR3 is CARSLLPPGADTQYF. Here the CDR3 DNA reads TGTGCCCGCAGCCTCCTGCCTCCGGGGGCAGATACGCAGTATTTT.

This clonotype was seen at least ten times. The chain employs TRBV2 and TRBJ2-5; a possible D gene is TRBD1 (5 bases). The CDR3 runs to 16 residues. Germline V CDR1 and CDR2: SNHLY, FYNNEI. V lost 7 bases to trimming and J lost 5 bases, with 23 bases between them. CDR3 nucleotides: TGTGCCAGCACCGTGGCTATCCAGGGAATCGCGGAGACCCAGTACTTC. As protein: CASTVAIQGIAETQYF.

This clonotype was counted at least ten times. The gene calls are TRBV27 and TRBJ2-4; D is unclear. V lost 3 bases to trimming and J lost 0 bases, with 15 bases between them. The germline V gene encodes CDR1 MNHEY and CDR2 SMNVEV (reference sequence). This CDR3 is built from 17 residues. In DNA form, the CDR3 reads TGTGCCAGCAGTTTCAGAGGATACGGCCTAGCCAAAAACATTCAGTACTTC. Translated, it gives CASSFRGYGLAKNIQYF.

This clonotype appeared many times. The chain combines TRBV19 with TRBJ1-1; possible D gene TRBD1, 5 bases. This CDR3 comprises 13 residues. The V end lost 5 bases, the J end lost 0 bases, and 7 bases lay between the germline ends. Per the germline V gene, CDR1 is LNHDA and CDR2 is SQIVND (reference sequence). The CDR3 DNA sequence: TGTGCCAGTAGTTTAGGGGTGAACACTGAAGCTTTCTTT. Translation: CASSLGVNTEAFF.

This clonotype came up many times. This chain uses TRBV28 with TRBJ2-7, with 13 bases aligning to TRBD2. Trimming removed 4 bases from V and 4 bases from J; junction bases left unmatched: 16. This CDR3 has 19 amino acids. Germline CDR1 reads MDHEN; CDR2 reads SYDVKM. The CDR3 region has the DNA TGTGCCAGCAGTTCCCCCCCTGACGGACTAGCGGGAGAGGTGTACGAGCAGTACTTC. This sequence encodes CASSSPPDGLAGEVYEQYF.

This clonotype was counted at least ten times. V and J are TRBV20-1 and TRBJ2-1, with 10 bases fitting TRBD2. This CDR3 has 16 amino acids. CDR1 and CDR2 from the germline V gene are DFQATT and SNEGSKA (reference sequence). V was pared by 2 bases and J by 3 bases, with 7 bases of the junction left unmatched. The CDR3 loop reads CSARKKAGGYYNEQFF. Here the CDR3 DNA reads TGCAGTGCTAGAAAAAAAGCGGGAGGGTACTACAATGAGCAGTTCTTC.